The T cell receptor (beta chain) under discussion was sequenced for a study of CD8 T cells in ankylosing spondylitis (dated by TCRdb to about 2017). With respect to the entire study: The study set out to find disease-linked TCR variants by profiling T cell receptor beta repertoires in ankylosing spondylitis patients and healthy donors. In total, the full study cohort was made up of 100 to 140 healthy donors and 25 or so ankylosing spondylitis patients. Samples of peripheral blood were taken, and for ankylosing spondylitis patients, synovial fluid was collected as well. Overall study outcomes, separate from this receptor: Blood from ankylosing spondylitis patients appeared to be characterized by a TCR beta motif made up of under 10 highly homologous amino acid variants. Some motif variants were previously reported in synovial fluid and blood of reactive arthritis patients, suggesting common disease-initiation mechanisms. According to the report, matched synovial fluid samples from ankylosing spondylitis patients were significantly enriched for the disease-linked clones. In peripheral blood, the disease-linked clones were found at relatively low frequencies and had a CD8+ phenotype.

With regard to this clonotype: Its antigen remains undetermined. The record has no base qualities; no much larger clone is one base away.

From V the trimming removes 4 bases and from J it removes 7 bases, while the gene matches leave 1 base of the junction unaccounted for. Looking up the germline V gene yields CDR1 SGHDT and CDR2 YYEEEE. The CDR3 sequence holds 13 residues, the cysteine and phenylalanine included. Just CDR3 DNA is preserved here, 39 bases in frame from base 1. TCRdb records Illumina HiSeq 2500 as the sequencer. Quantitative 5'-RACE with molecular barcodes was used to prepare TCR beta libraries. Processing in the source paper ran as follows. A new computational method, built on a probabilistic model of VDJ rearrangement, was used to identify disease-linked TCR variants. TCRdb reran the public reads through fastp at Q25 and MiXCR, keeping productive beta chains. CDR3 protein sequences are deduplicated, and each keeps its most common genes and DNA. The V and J calls reflect TCRdb's pipeline rather than the authors' work. This sample lists around 300,000 distinct CDR3 sequences; 14% to 15% were detected once. Roughly 0.99% of the sample is in the top ten clones.

Sequenced input: blood, either unsorted or a sorted T cell fraction (not recorded which). The chain is encoded by TRBV5-6 joined to TRBJ2-1, and TRBD1 aligns with 11 junction nucleotides. This receptor was identified in a male donor with ankylosing spondylitis or in good health (not recorded which). The CDR3 is CASSGDRGNEQFF. At the DNA level, the sequence is TGTGCCAGCAGCGGGGACAGGGGGAATGAGCAGTTCTTC.